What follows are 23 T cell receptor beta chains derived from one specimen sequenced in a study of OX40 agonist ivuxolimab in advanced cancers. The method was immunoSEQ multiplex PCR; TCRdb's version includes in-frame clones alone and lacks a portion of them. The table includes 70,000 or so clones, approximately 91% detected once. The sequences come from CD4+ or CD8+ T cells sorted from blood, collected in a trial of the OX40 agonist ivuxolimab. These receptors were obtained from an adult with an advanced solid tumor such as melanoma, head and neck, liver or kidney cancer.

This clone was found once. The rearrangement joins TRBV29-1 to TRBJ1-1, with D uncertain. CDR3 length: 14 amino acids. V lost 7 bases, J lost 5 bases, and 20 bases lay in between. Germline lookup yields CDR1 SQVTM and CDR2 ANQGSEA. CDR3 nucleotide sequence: TGCAGCGCTGAGGGAAGAGCCCGAGGGACTGAAGCTTTCTTT. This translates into CSAEGRARGTEAFF.

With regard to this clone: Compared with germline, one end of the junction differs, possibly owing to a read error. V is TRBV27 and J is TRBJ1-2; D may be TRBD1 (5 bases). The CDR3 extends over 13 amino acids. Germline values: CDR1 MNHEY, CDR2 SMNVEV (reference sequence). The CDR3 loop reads CASGSFALRTIHF. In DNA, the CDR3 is TGTGCCAGCGGGAGTTTCGCCCTCAGGACAATTCACTTC.

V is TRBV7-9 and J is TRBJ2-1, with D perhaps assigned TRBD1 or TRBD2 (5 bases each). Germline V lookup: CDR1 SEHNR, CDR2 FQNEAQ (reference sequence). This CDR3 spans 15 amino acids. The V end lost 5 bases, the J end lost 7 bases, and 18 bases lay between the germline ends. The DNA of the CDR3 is TGTGCCAGCAGCGAGGGCAGGACCAAGGGGAATGAGCAGTTCTTC. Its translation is CASSEGRTKGNEQFF.

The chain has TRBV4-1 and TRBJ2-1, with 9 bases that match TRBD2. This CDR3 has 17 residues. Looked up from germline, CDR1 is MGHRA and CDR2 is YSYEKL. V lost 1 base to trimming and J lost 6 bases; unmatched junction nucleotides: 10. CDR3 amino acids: CASSQGILAGTSNEQFF. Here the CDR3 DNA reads TGCGCCAGCAGCCAAGGAATCCTAGCGGGAACTTCCAATGAGCAGTTCTTC.

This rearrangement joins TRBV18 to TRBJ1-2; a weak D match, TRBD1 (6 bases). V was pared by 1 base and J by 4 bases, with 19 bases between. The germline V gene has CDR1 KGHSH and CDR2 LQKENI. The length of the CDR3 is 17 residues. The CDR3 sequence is CASSPQTTSGATYGYTF. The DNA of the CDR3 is TGTGCCAGCTCACCACAAACTACATCAGGGGCCACCTATGGCTACACCTTC.

CDR3 nucleotides: TGTGCCAGCTCACCACCCGGGCCGTCGAAGTACTTC. Residues: CASSPPGPSKYF. The chain links TRBV18 to TRBJ2-7; D gene unclear. Germline CDR1 KGHSH, CDR2 LQKENI. This CDR3 region has 12 residues. The ends were cut back, 0 bases at V and 11 bases at J, with 11 bases in the middle.

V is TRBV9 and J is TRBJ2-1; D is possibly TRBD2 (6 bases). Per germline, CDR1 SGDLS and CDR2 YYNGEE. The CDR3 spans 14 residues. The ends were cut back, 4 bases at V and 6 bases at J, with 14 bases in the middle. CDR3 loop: CASSPPGTFNEQFF. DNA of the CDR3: TGTGCCAGCAGCCCCCCCGGGACTTTCAATGAGCAGTTCTTC.

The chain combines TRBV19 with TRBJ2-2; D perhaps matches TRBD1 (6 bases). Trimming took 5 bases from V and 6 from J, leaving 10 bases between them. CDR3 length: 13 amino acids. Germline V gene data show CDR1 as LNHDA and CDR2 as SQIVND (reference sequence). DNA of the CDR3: TGTGCCAGTAGTTTTGGACAGTCCGGGGAGCTGTTTTTT. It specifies CASSFGQSGELFF.

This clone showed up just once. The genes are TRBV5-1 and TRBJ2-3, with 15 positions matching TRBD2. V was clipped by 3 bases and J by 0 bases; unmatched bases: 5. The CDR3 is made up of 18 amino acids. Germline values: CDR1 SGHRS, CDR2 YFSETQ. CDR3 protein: CASSSGLAGGASTDTQYF. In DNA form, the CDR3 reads TGCGCCAGCAGCTCAGGACTAGCGGGAGGGGCTAGCACAGATACGCAGTATTTT.

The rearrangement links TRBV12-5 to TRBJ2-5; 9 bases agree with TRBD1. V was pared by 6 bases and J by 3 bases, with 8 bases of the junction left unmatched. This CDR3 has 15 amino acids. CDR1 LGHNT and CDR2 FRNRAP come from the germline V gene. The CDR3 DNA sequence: TGTGCTAGTGGCGACCTCACAGGGGGCGAAGAGACCCAGTACTTC. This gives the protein CASGDLTGGEETQYF.

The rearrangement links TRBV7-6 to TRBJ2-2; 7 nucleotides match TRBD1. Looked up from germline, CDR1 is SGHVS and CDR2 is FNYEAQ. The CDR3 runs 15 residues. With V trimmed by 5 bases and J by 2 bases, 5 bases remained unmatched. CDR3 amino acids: CASSPWTGNTGELFF. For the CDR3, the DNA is TGTGCCAGCAGCCCGTGGACAGGCAACACCGGGGAGCTGTTTTTT. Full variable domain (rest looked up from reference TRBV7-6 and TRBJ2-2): GAGVSQSPRYKVTKRGQDVALRCDPISGHVSLYWYRQALGQGPEFLTYFNYEAQQDKSGLPNDRFSAERPEGSISTLTIQRTEQRDSAMYRCASSPWTGNTGELFFGEGSRLTVL.

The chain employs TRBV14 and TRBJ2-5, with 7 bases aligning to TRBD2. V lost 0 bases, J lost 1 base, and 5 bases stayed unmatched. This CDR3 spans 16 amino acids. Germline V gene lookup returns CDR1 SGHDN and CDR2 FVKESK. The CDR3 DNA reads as TGTGCCAGCAGCCAAGAAGGACTAGTCGGCCAAGAGACCCAGTACTTC. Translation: CASSQEGLVGQETQYF.

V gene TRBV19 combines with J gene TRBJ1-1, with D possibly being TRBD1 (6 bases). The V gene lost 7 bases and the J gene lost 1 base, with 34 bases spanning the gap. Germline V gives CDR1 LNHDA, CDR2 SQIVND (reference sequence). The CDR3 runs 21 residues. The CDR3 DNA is TGTGCCAGTACCCCATCGGCGGGTTGGGCAGGGGATTATTTCTCGAACACTGAAGCTTTCTTT. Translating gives CASTPSAGWAGDYFSNTEAFF.

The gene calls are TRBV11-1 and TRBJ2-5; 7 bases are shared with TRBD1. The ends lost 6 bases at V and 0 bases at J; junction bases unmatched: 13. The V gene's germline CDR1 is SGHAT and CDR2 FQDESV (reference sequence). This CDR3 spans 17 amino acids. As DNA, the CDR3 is TGTGCCAGCAGTCTTGGGGAAGGGACAGTCCACCAAGAGACCCAGTACTTC. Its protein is CASSLGEGTVHQETQYF.

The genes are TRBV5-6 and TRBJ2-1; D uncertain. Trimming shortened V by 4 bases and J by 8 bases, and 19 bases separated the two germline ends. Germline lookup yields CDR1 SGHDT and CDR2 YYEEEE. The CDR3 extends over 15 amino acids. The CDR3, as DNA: TGTGCCAGCAGCCCCCTAGGGCGGTCCGTTGATGAGCAGTTCTTC. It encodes CASSPLGRSVDEQFF. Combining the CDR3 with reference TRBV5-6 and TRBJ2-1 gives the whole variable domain DAGVTQSPTHLIKTRGQQVTLRCSPKSGHDTVSWYQQALGQGPQFIFQYYEEEERQRGNFPDRFSGHQFPNYSSELNVNALLLGDSALYLCASSPLGRSVDEQFFGPGTRLTVL.

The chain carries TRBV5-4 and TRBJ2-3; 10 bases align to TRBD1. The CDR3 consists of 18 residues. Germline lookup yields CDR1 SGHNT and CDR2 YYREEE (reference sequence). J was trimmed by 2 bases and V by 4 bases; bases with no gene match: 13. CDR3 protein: CASSDRDRGIRTTDTQYF. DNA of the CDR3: TGTGCCAGCAGCGACCGGGACAGGGGCATCAGAACCACAGATACGCAGTATTTT. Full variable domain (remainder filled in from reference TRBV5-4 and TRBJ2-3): ETGVTQSPTHLIKTRGQQVTLRCSSQSGHNTVSWYQQALGQGPQFIFQYYREEENGRGNFPPRFSGLQFPNYSSELNVNALELDDSALYLCASSDRDRGIRTTDTQYFGPGTRLTVL.

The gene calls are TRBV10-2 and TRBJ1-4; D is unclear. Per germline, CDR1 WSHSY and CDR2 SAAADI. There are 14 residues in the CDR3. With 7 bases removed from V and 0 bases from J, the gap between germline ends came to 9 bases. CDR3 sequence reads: CASTQVATNEKLFF. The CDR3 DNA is TGCGCCAGCACACAAGTTGCAACTAATGAAAAACTGTTTTTT.

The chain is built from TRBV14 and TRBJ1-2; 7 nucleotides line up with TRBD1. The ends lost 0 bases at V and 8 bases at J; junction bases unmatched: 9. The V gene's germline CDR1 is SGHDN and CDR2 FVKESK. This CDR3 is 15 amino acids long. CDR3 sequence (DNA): TGTGCCAGCAGCCAAGATCTCAGGGGGGTTAGCGGCTACACCTTC. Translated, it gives CASSQDLRGVSGYTF.

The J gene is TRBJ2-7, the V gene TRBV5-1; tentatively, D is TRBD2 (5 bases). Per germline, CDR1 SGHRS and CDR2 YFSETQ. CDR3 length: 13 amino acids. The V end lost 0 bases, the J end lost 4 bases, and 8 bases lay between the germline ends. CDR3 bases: TGCGCCAGCAGCTTGGCCGGGGAATACGAGCAGTACTTC. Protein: CASSLAGEYEQYF.

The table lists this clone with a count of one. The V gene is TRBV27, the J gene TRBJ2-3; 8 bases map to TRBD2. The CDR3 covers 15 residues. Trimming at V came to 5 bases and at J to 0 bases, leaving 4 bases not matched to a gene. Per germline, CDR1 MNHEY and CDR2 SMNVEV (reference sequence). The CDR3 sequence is CASSDSGASTDTQYF. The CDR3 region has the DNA TGTGCCAGCAGTGATAGCGGGGCTAGCACAGATACGCAGTATTTT.

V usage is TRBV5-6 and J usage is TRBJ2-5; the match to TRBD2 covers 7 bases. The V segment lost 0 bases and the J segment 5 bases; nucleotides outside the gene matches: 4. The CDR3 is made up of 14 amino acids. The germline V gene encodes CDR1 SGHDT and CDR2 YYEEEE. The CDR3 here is CASSLGGGHETQYF. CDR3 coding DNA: TGTGCCAGCAGCTTGGGGGGAGGGCATGAGACCCAGTACTTC.

Here the CDR3 reads CASKVGQETQYF. The CDR3 region has the DNA TGTGCCAGCAAGGTGGGCCAAGAGACCCAGTACTTC. This chain joins TRBV2 and TRBJ2-5; no firm D call. V lost 7 bases to trimming and J lost 1 base, with 7 bases between them. This CDR3 is built from 12 residues. Germline assignment: CDR1 SNHLY and CDR2 FYNNEI.

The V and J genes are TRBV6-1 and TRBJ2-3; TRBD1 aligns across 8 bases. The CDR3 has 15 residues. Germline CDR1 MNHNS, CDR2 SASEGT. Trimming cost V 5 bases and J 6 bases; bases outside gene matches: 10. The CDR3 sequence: CASSSRQGASDTQYF. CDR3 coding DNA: TGTGCCAGCAGTTCTAGGCAGGGGGCAAGTGATACGCAGTATTTT.